This passage covers 21 T cell receptor beta chains from one sample sequenced in a study of cytotoxic CD8 clonotypes in ibrutinib-treated CLL. Method: immunoSEQ multiplex PCR; TCRdb's copy keeps in-frame clones and lacks some. Of under 300,000 clones listed, roughly 70% are singletons. The sequencing here drew on PBMCs, taken after 24 months of ibrutinib treatment. The receptors derive from a human donor with chronic lymphocytic leukemia.

The CDR3 region is CASRPLREFPGELFF. The CDR3, as DNA: TGTGCCAGTCGACCGCTTCGGGAGTTTCCCGGGGAGCTGTTTTTT. The V gene is TRBV4-2, the J gene TRBJ2-2, with D possibly matching TRBD2 (6 bases). Germline V gives CDR1 LGHNA, CDR2 YNFKEQ. This CDR3 has 15 residues. Trimming left V 9 bases short and J 6 bases short, with 20 bases between.

The chain is built from TRBV5-4 and TRBJ2-7; TRBD2 aligns across 10 bases. The CDR3 covers 15 residues. CDR1 is SGHNT, CDR2 YYREEE, per germline (reference sequence). The trim removed 0 bases at V and 2 bases at J, leaving 2 bases unmatched. The CDR3 region is CASSLASGSAYEQYF. CDR3 coding DNA: TGTGCCAGCAGCTTGGCTAGCGGGAGTGCCTACGAGCAGTACTTC.

The chain has TRBV11-2 and TRBJ2-1; 14 positions agree with TRBD2. The V gene's germline CDR1 is SGHAT and CDR2 FQNNGV. V was pared by 2 bases and J by 9 bases, with 3 bases of the junction left unmatched. The CDR3 length is 15 residues. CDR3 residues: CASSLSGLAGVEQFF. The CDR3 nucleotides read TGTGCCAGCAGCTTATCGGGACTAGCGGGAGTTGAGCAGTTCTTC.

The genes are TRBV19 and TRBJ2-3; 7 bases match TRBD2. The V gene end was trimmed by 4 bases and the J gene end by 1 base; junction bases not matched to a gene: 11. This CDR3 region has 17 residues. Germline CDR1 LNHDA, CDR2 SQIVND (reference sequence). CDR3 sequence (DNA): TGTGCCAGTAGTACCCGACGTACTAGCGTTGGCACAGATACGCAGTATTTT. It encodes CASSTRRTSVGTDTQYF. The full variable domain, rest sourced from reference TRBV19 and TRBJ2-3, is DGGITQSPKYLFRKEGQNVTLSCEQNLNHDAMYWYRQDPGQGLRLIYYSQIVNDFQKGDIAEGYSVSREKKESFPLTVTSAQKNPTAFYLCASSTRRTSVGTDTQYFGPGTRLTVL.

This sequence joins TRBV28 and TRBJ2-7; weak D call: TRBD1 (6 bases). Germline V gives CDR1 MDHEN, CDR2 SYDVKM. The CDR3 runs 13 residues. Trimming took 5 bases from V and 2 from J, leaving 10 bases between them. CDR3 region: CASSPGQTYEQYF. The CDR3 coding sequence is TGTGCCAGCAGTCCTGGACAGACCTACGAGCAGTACTTC.

This clone was detected only a few times. The rearrangement uses TRBV29-1 and TRBJ2-7; D is possibly TRBD2 (6 bases). Germline V gene sequence: CDR1 SQVTM, CDR2 ANQGSEA. The CDR3 is 11 amino acids. In nucleotides, the CDR3 is TGCAGTGTGCGGGGAGGCTACGAGCAGTACTTC. Translation: CSVRGGYEQYF.

V gene TRBV30 combines with J gene TRBJ2-7; D may be TRBD1 or TRBD2 (5 bases each). V was cut by 6 bases and J by 1 base, with 13 bases left in between. The germline CDR1 and CDR2 sequences are GTSNPN and SVGIG (reference sequence). This CDR3 has 13 residues. CDR3 coding DNA: TGTGCCTGTCAGTGGGGGAAGTCCTACGAGCAGTACTTC. Residues: CACQWGKSYEQYF.

This clone was seen only a few times. V and J are TRBV25-1 and TRBJ2-3; D tentatively fits TRBD1 or TRBD2 (5 bases each). CDR3 length: 14 amino acids. In germline, CDR1 is MGHDK, CDR2 SYGVNS. The V gene lost 4 bases and the J gene lost 1 base, with 9 bases spanning the gap. This CDR3 is CASSARDGTDTQYF. The CDR3 region has the DNA TGTGCCAGCAGTGCAAGGGACGGCACAGATACGCAGTATTTT. Using reference TRBV25-1 and TRBJ2-3 for the parts outside the CDR3, the full variable domain is EADIYQTPRYLVIGTGKKITLECSQTMGHDKMYWYQQDPGMELHLIHYSYGVNSTEKGDLSSESTVSRIRTEHFPLTLESARPSHTSQYLCASSARDGTDTQYFGPGTRLTVL.

V and J are TRBV11-2 and TRBJ1-3; TRBD1 aligns across 7 bases. J gave up 3 bases and V 0 bases, and 2 bases lay outside the gene matches. From germline, CDR1 is SGHAT and CDR2 FQNNGV. The CDR3 is 15 amino acids. The CDR3 region has the DNA TGTGCCAGCAGCTTAGAGGACAGGAGTGGAAACACCATATATTTT. Translated: CASSLEDRSGNTIYF.

V gene TRBV13 combines with J gene TRBJ2-3; D unresolved. This CDR3 has 13 amino acids. V was pared by 5 bases and J by 2 bases, with 8 bases between. Germline V CDR1 and CDR2: PRHDT, FYEKMQ (reference sequence). The CDR3 nucleotides are TGTGCCAGCAGCCTGGTCCCCACAGATACGCAGTATTTT. It specifies CASSLVPTDTQYF.

This clone was detected only a few times. The chain uses TRBV27 and TRBJ1-1; D is unresolved. There are 16 residues in the CDR3. In germline, CDR1 is MNHEY, CDR2 SMNVEV (reference sequence). V lost 6 bases and J lost 0, with 17 bases in between. DNA for the CDR3: TGTGCCAGCAGCCGCGGGCCGCCGATCATGAACACTGAAGCTTTCTTT. Translation: CASSRGPPIMNTEAFF.

This clone was detected a few times. V usage is TRBV14 and J usage is TRBJ2-3; 12 positions match TRBD2. V trimming: 4 bases; J trimming: 5 bases; junction bases outside the gene matches: 4. Germline V gene sequence: CDR1 SGHDN, CDR2 FVKESK. The CDR3 extends over 15 amino acids. The CDR3 DNA sequence: TGTGCCAGCAGCCTACTAGCGGGAGGTGGAGATACGCAGTATTTT. Amino acids: CASSLLAGGGDTQYF. The whole variable domain, filled in from reference TRBV14 and TRBJ2-3, reads EAGVTQFPSHSVIEKGQTVTLRCDPISGHDNLYWYRRVMGKEIKFLLHFVKESKQDESGMPNNRFLAERTGGTYSTLKVQPAELEDSGVYFCASSLLAGGGDTQYFGPGTRLTVL.

This clone occurred a few times. CDR3: CASSLWTGPNEQYF. Here the CDR3 DNA reads TGTGCCAGCAGTTTATGGACAGGGCCCAACGAGCAGTACTTC. V is TRBV28 and J is TRBJ2-7; 7 nucleotides align to TRBD1. V lost 0 bases and J lost 5; bases outside the gene matches: 4. Per germline, CDR1 MDHEN and CDR2 SYDVKM. The CDR3 runs to 14 residues.

This chain connects TRBV18 to TRBJ2-3; D is undetermined. V was cut by 2 bases and J by 4 bases, with 10 bases left in between. CDR1 and CDR2 (germline): KGHSH, LQKENI. CDR3 size: 14 residues. CDR3 sequence (DNA): TGTGCCAGCTCACCAACGAAAGTCGCAGATACGCAGTATTTT. Residues: CASSPTKVADTQYF.

The chain links TRBV4-1 to TRBJ2-7; D is perhaps TRBD1 (5 bases). V dropped 4 bases and J dropped 1 base, with 11 bases sitting between them. Germline assignment: CDR1 MGHRA and CDR2 YSYEKL. CDR3 length: 14 residues. The CDR3 DNA reads as TGCGCCAGCAGCCCAGCCAGGGCTTCCTACGAGCAGTACTTC. Protein sequence: CASSPARASYEQYF.

As concerns this clone: It may be a read error: a sequence one base away is much more abundant. The rearrangement links TRBV6-5 to TRBJ1-1; D perhaps matches TRBD1 (6 bases). V lost 6 bases and J lost 3, with 11 bases in between. Germline V lookup: CDR1 MNHEY, CDR2 SVGAGI. This CDR3 spans 13 amino acids. CDR3 in DNA: TGTGCCAGCAGCTTAACAGGGTACACTGAAGCTTTCTTT. Encoded protein: CASSLTGYTEAFF.

V is TRBV28 and J is TRBJ2-7; D gene unclear. Trimming took off 4 bases at V and 6 bases at J, with 7 bases between the two ends. Germline CDR1 MDHEN, CDR2 SYDVKM. CDR3 size: 11 residues. The CDR3 region has the DNA TGTGCCAGCAGTTCCAAGGGCGAGCAGTACTTC. Its protein product is CASSSKGEQYF.

V is TRBV28 and J is TRBJ2-3; D is uncertain. Trimming removed 8 bases at V and 2 bases at J, with 11 bases between. CDR1 is MDHEN and CDR2 is SYDVKM in the germline V gene. The CDR3 is made up of 13 amino acids. CDR3 DNA: TGTGCCAGCTTATACAGCAACACAGATACGCAGTATTTT. Translation gives CASLYSNTDTQYF.

V and J are TRBV2 and TRBJ1-5; unclear D gene. The CDR3 runs 14 residues. Deletions cut 7 bases from V and 3 bases from J, with 13 bases between. Per the germline V gene, CDR1 is SNHLY and CDR2 is FYNNEI. The DNA for the CDR3 is TGTGCCAGCAAGGCGCCGATTGCCAATCAGCCCCAGCATTTT. This encodes CASKAPIANQPQHF.

The CDR3 loop reads CASSKVGRAGSKGEQYF. CDR3 sequence (DNA): TGTGCCAGCAGCAAAGTAGGGAGAGCGGGAAGCAAGGGCGAGCAGTACTTC. J is TRBJ2-7 and V is TRBV21-1; the DNA was not used to check the table's D call, TRBD2. TRBV21-1 is described as a pseudogene. The CDR3 contains 17 residues.

The J gene is TRBJ1-1, the V gene TRBV27; D is unclear. Trimming removed 5 bases from V and 6 bases from J, with 13 bases in between. Germline CDR1 and CDR2: MNHEY and SMNVEV (reference sequence). The CDR3 spans 13 residues. CDR3 nucleotide sequence: TGTGCCAGCAGTCCCCTCCCCGGGGCTGAAGCTTTCTTT. Protein sequence: CASSPLPGAEAFF.